This TCR beta chain was sequenced for a study of shared clonotypes between healthy human individuals. The repertoire was sequenced with immunoSEQ multiplex PCR; TCRdb's copy has only in-frame clones and lacks some. The sample lists 1 million to 1.2 million clones, 60% to 80% occurring once. The study, taken as a whole, reports: Relative to their counterparts shared across all four donors, non-shared clonotypes exhibited diminished generation probabilities.

From germline, CDR1 is SGHVS and CDR2 FQNEAQ. The CDR3 covers 16 residues. Trimming removed 1 base from V and 5 bases from J; junction bases left unmatched: 10. A word on this clone: The antigen is unknown.

The sequenced sample consisted of memory CD4+ T cells from PBMCs. The sample's subset: CD45RA-negative fraction. The sequence came from a man between 18 and 29 years old in good health. Some clones in this sample may be carry-over from other donors' samples. The chain carries TRBV7-8 and TRBJ2-5; 7 nucleotides match TRBD2. The CDR3 DNA is TGTGCCAGCAGCTTAGGGGGAGGAGCGGGGTTGGAGACCCAGTACTTC. Protein sequence: CASSLGGGAGLETQYF.